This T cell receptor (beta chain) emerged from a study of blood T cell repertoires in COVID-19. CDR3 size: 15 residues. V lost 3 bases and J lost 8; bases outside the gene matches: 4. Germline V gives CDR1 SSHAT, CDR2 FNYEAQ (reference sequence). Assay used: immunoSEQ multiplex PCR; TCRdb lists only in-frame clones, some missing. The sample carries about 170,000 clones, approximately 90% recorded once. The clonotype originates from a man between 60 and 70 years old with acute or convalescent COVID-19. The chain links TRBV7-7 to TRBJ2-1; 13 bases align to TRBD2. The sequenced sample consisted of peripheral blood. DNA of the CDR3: TGTGCCAGCAGCTTCGGGACTAGCGGGGTGGATGAGCAGTTCTTC. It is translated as CASSFGTSGVDEQFF.